This T cell receptor beta chain comes out of a study of ipilimumab plus nivolumab after autologous stem cell transplantation. Sequencing used immunoSEQ multiplex PCR; TCRdb keeps in-frame clones, though not all of them. Among 40,000 to 45,000 clones, 85% to 95% were seen once, and the ten largest hold approximately 1%. In germline, CDR1 is MDHEN, CDR2 SYDVKM. V was clipped by 5 bases and J by 4 bases, with 4 bases between them. CDR3 length: 11 residues. Patients got ipilimumab 1 mg/kg beginning 14 to 28 days post-transplant. Dosing: nivolumab 3 mg/kg IV, weeks 1, 4, 7, 10, then every two weeks to week 26.

The genes are TRBV28 and TRBJ2-3; no clear D. This receptor was taken from a male donor with multiple myeloma. Specimen: PBMCs, collected in a trial of ipilimumab plus nivolumab as post-transplant consolidation. The CDR3 DNA reads as TGTGCCAGCAGTGCACCAGATACGCAGTATTTT. Protein product: CASSAPDTQYF.